This TCR beta chain was sequenced in a study of tumor and adjacent non-tumor tissue in lung cancer. No cell sorting was done before RNA was extracted from the tissue. This non-tumor lung sample came from over 3 cm beyond the tumor edge. Three rounds of nested PCR, following a modified ARM-PCR protocol, produced the TCRbeta library. A single record per CDR3 protein comes from TCRdb applying MiXCR to the multiplex PCR reads. There are about 43,000 distinct CDR3 sequences in the sample; 60% occur only once, and 45% lies in the top ten. The CDR3 extends over 13 amino acids. The receptor was isolated from a man between 45 and 60 years old with non-small cell lung cancer. V usage is TRBV21-1 and J usage is TRBJ2-2. TRBV21-1 is classified as a pseudogene. The sequencing sample was made of distant non-tumor lung tissue. The CDR3 sequence: CASSKQVAGELFF. DNA of the CDR3: TGTGCCAGCAGCAAACAAGTGGCCGGGGAGCTGTTTTTT.